This T cell receptor (beta chain) was observed in a study of cytomegalovirus exposure and HLA in healthy donors. The CDR3 consists of 17 residues. V shed 9 bases, J shed 2 bases, and the junction held 15 bases outside the gene matches. Germline CDR1 and CDR2: MNHEY and SMNVEV (reference sequence). PCR primers comprised 60 Vbeta and 13 Jbeta primers. Produced via immunoSEQ multiplex PCR; TCRdb's table is partial and in-frame only. The repertoire holds 55,000 to 65,000 clones, 65% to 90% seen once, with about 1.6% in the top ten. The specimen sequenced was PBMCs. The chain is built from TRBV27 and TRBJ2-1, with 8 bases lining up with TRBD2. The sequence came from a human donor in good health. Here the CDR3 DNA reads TGTGCCAGTAGGGGCATTGGAGCGGGGGCTACCTACAATGAGCAGTTCTTC. It encodes CASRGIGAGATYNEQFF.